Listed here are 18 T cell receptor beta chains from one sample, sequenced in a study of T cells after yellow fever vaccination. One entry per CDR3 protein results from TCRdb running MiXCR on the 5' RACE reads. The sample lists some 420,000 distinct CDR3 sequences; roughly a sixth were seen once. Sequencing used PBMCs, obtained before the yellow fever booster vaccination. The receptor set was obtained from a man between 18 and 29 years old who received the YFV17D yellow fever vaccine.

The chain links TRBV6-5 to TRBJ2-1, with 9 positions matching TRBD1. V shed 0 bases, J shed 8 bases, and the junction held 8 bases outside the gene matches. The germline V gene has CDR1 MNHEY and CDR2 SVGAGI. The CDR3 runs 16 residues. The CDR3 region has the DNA TGTGCCAGCAGTTACTCCTCTGGACAGGGGCTGGATGAGCAGTTCTTC. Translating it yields CASSYSSGQGLDEQFF.

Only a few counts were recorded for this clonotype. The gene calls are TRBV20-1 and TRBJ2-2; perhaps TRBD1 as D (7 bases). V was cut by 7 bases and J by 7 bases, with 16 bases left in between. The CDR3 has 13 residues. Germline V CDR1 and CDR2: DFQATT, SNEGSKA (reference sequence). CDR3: CSVTPGGGGELFF. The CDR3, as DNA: TGCAGTGTTACCCCAGGGGGAGGCGGGGAGCTGTTTTTT.

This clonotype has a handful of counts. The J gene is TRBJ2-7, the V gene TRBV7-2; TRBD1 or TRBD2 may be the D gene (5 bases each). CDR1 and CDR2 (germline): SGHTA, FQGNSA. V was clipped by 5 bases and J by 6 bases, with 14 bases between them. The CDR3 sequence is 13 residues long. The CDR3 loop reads CASSRDRSLEQYV. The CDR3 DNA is TGTGCCAGCAGCCGGGACCGATCCCTCGAGCAGTACGTC.

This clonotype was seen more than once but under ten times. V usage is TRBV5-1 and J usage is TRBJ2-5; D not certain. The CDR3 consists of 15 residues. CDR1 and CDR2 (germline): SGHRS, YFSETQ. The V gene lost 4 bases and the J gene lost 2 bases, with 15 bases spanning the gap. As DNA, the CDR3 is TGCGCCAGCAGCAACCAGGTGGTGATACAAGAGACCCAGTACTTC. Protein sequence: CASSNQVVIQETQYF. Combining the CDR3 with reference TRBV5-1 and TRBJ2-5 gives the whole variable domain KAGVTQTPRYLIKTRGQQVTLSCSPISGHRSVSWYQQTPGQGLQFLFEYFSETQRNKGNFPGRFSGRQFSNSRSEMNVSTLELGDSALYLCASSNQVVIQETQYFGPGTRLLVL.

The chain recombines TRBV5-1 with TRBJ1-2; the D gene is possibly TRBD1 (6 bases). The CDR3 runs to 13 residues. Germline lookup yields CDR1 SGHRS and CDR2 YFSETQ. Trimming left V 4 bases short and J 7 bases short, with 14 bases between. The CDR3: CASSRWTDSGYTF. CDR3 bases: TGCGCCAGCAGCCGGTGGACGGACAGTGGCTACACCTTC.

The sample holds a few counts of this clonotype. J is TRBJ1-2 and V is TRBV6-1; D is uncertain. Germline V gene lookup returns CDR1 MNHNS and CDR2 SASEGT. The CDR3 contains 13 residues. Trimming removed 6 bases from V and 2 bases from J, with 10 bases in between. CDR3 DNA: TGTGCCAGCAGCGAGGACTGGAACTATGGCTACACCTTC. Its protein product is CASSEDWNYGYTF.

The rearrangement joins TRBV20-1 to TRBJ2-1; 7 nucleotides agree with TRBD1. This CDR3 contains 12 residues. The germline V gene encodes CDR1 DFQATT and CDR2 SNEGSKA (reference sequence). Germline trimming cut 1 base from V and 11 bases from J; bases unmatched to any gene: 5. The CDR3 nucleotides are TGCAGTGCTAGAGGTCCGACAGGGAAGCAGTTCTTC. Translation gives CSARGPTGKQFF.

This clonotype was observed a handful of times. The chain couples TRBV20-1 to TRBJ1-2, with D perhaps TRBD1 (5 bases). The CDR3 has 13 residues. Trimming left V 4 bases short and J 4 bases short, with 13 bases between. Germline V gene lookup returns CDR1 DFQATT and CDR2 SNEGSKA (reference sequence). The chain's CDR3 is CSAMSRDGYGYTF. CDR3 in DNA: TGCAGTGCTATGTCCAGGGATGGCTATGGCTACACCTTC.

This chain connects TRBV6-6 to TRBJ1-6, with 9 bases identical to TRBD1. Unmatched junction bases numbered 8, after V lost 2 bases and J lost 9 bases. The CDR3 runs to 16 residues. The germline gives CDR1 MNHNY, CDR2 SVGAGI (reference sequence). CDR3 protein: CASSYQGQGRGSPLHF. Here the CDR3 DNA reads TGTGCCAGCAGTTACCAGGGACAGGGACGAGGTTCACCCCTCCACTTT.

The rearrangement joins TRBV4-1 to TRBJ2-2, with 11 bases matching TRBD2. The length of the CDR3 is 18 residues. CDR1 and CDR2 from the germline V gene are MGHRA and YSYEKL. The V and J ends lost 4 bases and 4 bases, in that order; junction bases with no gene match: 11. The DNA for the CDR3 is TGCGCCAGCAGCCCGGGACTAGCGGACCTATCAGGCACCGGGGAGCTGTTTTTT. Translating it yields CASSPGLADLSGTGELFF.

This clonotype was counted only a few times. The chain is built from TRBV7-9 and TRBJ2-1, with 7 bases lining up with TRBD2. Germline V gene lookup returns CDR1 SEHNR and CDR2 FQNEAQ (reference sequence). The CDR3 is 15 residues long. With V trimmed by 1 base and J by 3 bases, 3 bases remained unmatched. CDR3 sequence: CASSLVLADYNEQFF. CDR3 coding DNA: TGTGCCAGCAGCTTAGTCCTAGCGGACTACAATGAGCAGTTCTTC.

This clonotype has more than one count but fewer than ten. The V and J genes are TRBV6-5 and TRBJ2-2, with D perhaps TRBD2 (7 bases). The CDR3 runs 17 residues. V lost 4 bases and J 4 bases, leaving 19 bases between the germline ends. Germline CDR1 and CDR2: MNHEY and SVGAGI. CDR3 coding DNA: TGTGCCAGCAGTTGGAGGGGGGAGGGAGTGAGCACCGGGGAGCTGTTTTTT. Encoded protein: CASSWRGEGVSTGELFF.

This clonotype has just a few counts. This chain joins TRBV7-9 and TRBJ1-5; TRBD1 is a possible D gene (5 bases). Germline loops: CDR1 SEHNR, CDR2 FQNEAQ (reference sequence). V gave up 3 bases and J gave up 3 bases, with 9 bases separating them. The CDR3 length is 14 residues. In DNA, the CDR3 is TGTGCCAGCAGCTTTTCGGACACCAATCAGCCCCAGCATTTT. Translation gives CASSFSDTNQPQHF.

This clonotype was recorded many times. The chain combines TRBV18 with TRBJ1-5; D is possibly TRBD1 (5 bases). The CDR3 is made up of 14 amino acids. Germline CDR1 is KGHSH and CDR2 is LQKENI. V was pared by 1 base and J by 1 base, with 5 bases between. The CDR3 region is CASSPQGSNQPQHF. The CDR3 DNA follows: TGTGCCAGCTCACCACAGGGGAGCAATCAGCCCCAGCATTTT.

CDR3 nucleotide sequence: TGTGCCATCCGACAGGGGGAATATGGCTACACCTTC. This gives the protein CAIRQGEYGYTF. V gene TRBV10-3 combines with J gene TRBJ1-2, with 9 positions matching TRBD1. Looked up from germline, CDR1 is ENHRY and CDR2 is SYGVKD. V shed 8 bases, J shed 5 bases, and the junction held 3 bases outside the gene matches. The length of the CDR3 is 12 residues.

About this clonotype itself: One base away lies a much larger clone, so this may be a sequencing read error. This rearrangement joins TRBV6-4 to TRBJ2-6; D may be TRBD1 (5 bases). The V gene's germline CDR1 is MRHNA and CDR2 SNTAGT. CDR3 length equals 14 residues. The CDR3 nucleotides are TGTGCCAGCAGTGACAGCTCTGGGGCCAGCGTCCTGACTTTC. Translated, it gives CASSDSSGASVLTF.

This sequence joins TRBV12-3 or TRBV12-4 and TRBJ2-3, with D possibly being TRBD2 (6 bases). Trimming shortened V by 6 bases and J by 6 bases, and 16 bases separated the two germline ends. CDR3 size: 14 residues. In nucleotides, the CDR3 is TGTGCCAGCAGCCGGGACTGGGGTGTTGATACGCAGTATTTT. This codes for CASSRDWGVDTQYF.

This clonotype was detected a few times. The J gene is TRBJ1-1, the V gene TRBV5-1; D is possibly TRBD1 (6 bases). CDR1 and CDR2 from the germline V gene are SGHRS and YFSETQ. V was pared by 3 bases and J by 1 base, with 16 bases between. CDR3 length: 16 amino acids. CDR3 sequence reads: CASSSGVQGANTEAFF. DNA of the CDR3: TGCGCCAGCAGCTCTGGCGTACAGGGTGCGAACACTGAAGCTTTCTTT.